Listed below are T cell receptor beta chains from one sample, sequenced in a study of shared clonotypes between healthy human individuals. Assay used: immunoSEQ multiplex PCR; TCRdb lists only in-frame clones, some missing. The sample yields about 1,500,000 clones, roughly 96% seen once. Input material: naive CD4+ T cells sorted from blood. These TCRs come from a young man in good health. CDR3s include the opening cysteine and the closing phenylalanine or tryptophan. The D gene is left open where the match is weak. Clone size, where shown, is once, few, many, or a class for clones that have expanded.

cdr3_nt	cdr3_aa	d_call	v_call	j_call	clone_size
TGTGCCACCAGCAGAGACGATCAGCCCCAGCATTTT	CATSRDDQPQHF	.	TRBV15	TRBJ1-5	.
TGTGCCAGCAGACCCACAGGGATCGATCAGCCCCAGCATTTT	CASRPTGIDQPQHF	.	TRBV6-6	TRBJ1-5	.
TGTGCCAGCAGCCCTATGGGGCAGATGGGCTACGAGCAGTACTTC	CASSPMGQMGYEQYF	.	TRBV14	TRBJ2-7	.
TGTGCCAGCAGTTTTTACAACCGGGGCGGAATTTTCACCGGGGAGCTGTTTTTT	CASSFYNRGGIFTGELFF	.	TRBV27	TRBJ2-2	.
TGTGCCAGCAGCTTAGGATTGACAAATTATGGCTACACCTTC	CASSLGLTNYGYTF	.	TRBV7-9	TRBJ1-2	.
TGCAGCGTTGCACCCACAGGTTTCATCGGGGAGCAGTTCTTC	CSVAPTGFIGEQFF	.	TRBV29-1	TRBJ2-1	.
TGTGCCAGCAGTGGACTAGCCGTTAGCTCCTACGAGCAGTACTTC	CASSGLAVSSYEQYF	TRBD2	TRBV6-1	TRBJ2-7	.
TGCAGTCTGACTAGTAGGGAGACCCAGTACTTC	CSLTSRETQYF	.	TRBV20-1	TRBJ2-5	.
TGTGCCAGCAGATTTGCTAGAGAGCAATATGTGGCCAATGAGCAGTTCTTC	CASRFAREQYVANEQFF	.	TRBV27	TRBJ2-1	.
TGTGCCAGCAGCTTAAGGGGCGGGGGACAGGGGTCTCAGCCCCAGCATTTT	CASSLRGGGQGSQPQHF	TRBD1	TRBV11-2	TRBJ1-5	.
TGTGCCAGCAGCCCGCAGGGTAGGTTCTACGAGCAGTACTTC	CASSPQGRFYEQYF	.	TRBV11-2	TRBJ2-7	.
TGCGCCAGCAGTACGGGACTAGCGGGACGGACAGATACGCAGTATTTT	CASSTGLAGRTDTQYF	TRBD2	TRBV10-1	TRBJ2-3	once
TGTGCCAGCAGCTTAGGAGGGCAGGCTCAAGAGACCCAGTACTTC	CASSLGGQAQETQYF	.	TRBV11-3	TRBJ2-5	.
TGTGCCAGTAGCCCCTGGTCGCGGCTAGTTTCCTACGAGCAGTACTTC	CASSPWSRLVSYEQYF	.	TRBV19	TRBJ2-7	.
TGTGCCAGCTCACCGTCAACAGATACGCAGTATTTT	CASSPSTDTQYF	.	TRBV18	TRBJ2-3	.
TGCGCCAGCAGTGACTTCAGCGGTCGCGGGAGTGCCTACAATGAGCAGTTCTTC	CASSDFSGRGSAYNEQFF	TRBD2	TRBV10-2	TRBJ2-1	.
TGTGCCAGTAATGGAGGGAGGGCAAATGAGCAGTTCTTC	CASNGGRANEQFF	TRBD2	TRBV19	TRBJ2-1	.
TGTGCCTGCTTTAGGGGCACAGATACGCAGTATTTT	CACFRGTDTQYF	.	TRBV6-1	TRBJ2-3	.
TGTGCCAGCTCCAGACAGGGGCGCTACGAGCAGTACTTC	CASSRQGRYEQYF	TRBD1	TRBV18	TRBJ2-7	.
TGTGCCAGCACCACTCGGCGTAGGGGGAGGGCACCAGATACGCAGTATTTT	CASTTRRRGRAPDTQYF	.	TRBV28	TRBJ2-3	once
TGTGCCACCAGCGGGCTCACTAGCGGGAGTAATGAGCAGTTCTTC	CATSGLTSGSNEQFF	TRBD2	TRBV6-5	TRBJ2-1	.
TGTGCCAGCACCGTTTCACTAGCGGTCTACGAGCAGTACTTC	CASTVSLAVYEQYF	TRBD2	TRBV28	TRBJ2-7	.
TGTGCCAGTAGAAAGCCGGGACACCGCTACAATGAGCAGTTCTTC	CASRKPGHRYNEQFF	.	TRBV19	TRBJ2-1	.
TGTGCCAGCAGTTACGGGCGGGGTTCGGCTAATGAAAAACTGTTTTTT	CASSYGRGSANEKLFF	.	TRBV6-5	TRBJ1-4	.
TGTGCCACCAGCAAGGGCCGAGGCCAAGAGACCCAGTACTTC	CATSKGRGQETQYF	.	TRBV15	TRBJ2-5	.
TGCAGCGTTGTTTCCCAGTGGAACATTCAGTACTTC	CSVVSQWNIQYF	.	TRBV29-1	TRBJ2-4	.
TGCAGCGTTGAGTCCACTGGAAGACCCTACGAGCAGTACTTC	CSVESTGRPYEQYF	.	TRBV29-1	TRBJ2-7	once
TGCAGCGGTGTGAACACTGAAGCTTTCTTT	CSGVNTEAFF	.	TRBV29-1	TRBJ1-1	.
TGTGCCAGCTCTAAAGAGGGATCTTTGTGGCAGTACTTC	CASSKEGSLWQYF	.	TRBV18	TRBJ2-4	.
TGTGCCAGCAGCTTGTTTCCTAGCGGGACCTACGAGCAGTACTTC	CASSLFPSGTYEQYF	TRBD2	TRBV5-5	TRBJ2-7	.
TGTGCCAGCAGCTGGGGGTTACCTCAGTCCTACGAGCAGTACTTC	CASSWGLPQSYEQYF	.	TRBV5-5	TRBJ2-7	.
TGTGCCAGCAGTTTATTTCCCACGGGGCCCATGAACACTGAAGCTTTCTTT	CASSLFPTGPMNTEAFF	.	TRBV27	TRBJ1-1	.
TGCGCCAGCAGCTTGATAGTTGGGGGGGGCGAGACCCAGTACTTC	CASSLIVGGGETQYF	.	TRBV5-1	TRBJ2-5	.
TGCGCCAGCAGCCCCGGGCTGAGCTCCTACAATGAGCAGTTCTTC	CASSPGLSSYNEQFF	.	TRBV5-1	TRBJ2-1	.
TGCGCCAGCTCGATTGTTGGGGACTACGAGCAGTACTTC	CASSIVGDYEQYF	.	TRBV10-1	TRBJ2-7	once
TGTGCCAGCAGCTGGGTAGGGGGGGATGAGCAGTTCTTC	CASSWVGGDEQFF	.	TRBV6-5	TRBJ2-1	.
TGCGCCAGCAGCCAACACGACAGGGATAATCAGCCCCAGCATTTT	CASSQHDRDNQPQHF	TRBD1	TRBV4-1	TRBJ1-5	.
TGTGCCAGCAGCTTGGTTGGAGGGACCGGTTACGAGCAGTACTTC	CASSLVGGTGYEQYF	.	TRBV5-4	TRBJ2-7	.
TGTGCCAGCAGGGTCGGTCTGGGAGGATTGAATGAGCAGTTCTTC	CASRVGLGGLNEQFF	.	TRBV2	TRBJ2-1	.
TGTGCCAGCAGCCGGGACAGGGGATTTCGGAGCTCCTACGAGCAGTACTTC	CASSRDRGFRSSYEQYF	TRBD1	TRBV28	TRBJ2-7	.
TGTGCCAGCAGCGTAGAGCCGCAGGGTGTGTACACCGGGGAGCTGTTTTTT	CASSVEPQGVYTGELFF	.	TRBV9	TRBJ2-2	.
TGTGCCAGTAGTATCTTAGCGGGAGGGCCAATAGATACGCAGTATTTT	CASSILAGGPIDTQYF	TRBD2	TRBV19	TRBJ2-3	.
TGTGCCAGCAGCGTTAACTTTGGAAACACCATATATTTT	CASSVNFGNTIYF	.	TRBV9	TRBJ1-3	.
TGCAGCGTTGGACGGGGCTTGAACACTGAAGCTTTCTTT	CSVGRGLNTEAFF	.	TRBV29-1	TRBJ1-1	.
TGTGCCAGCAGCTTAGTACTAGGAAGATTTGCAACTAATGAAAAACTGTTTTTT	CASSLVLGRFATNEKLFF	.	TRBV7-9	TRBJ1-4	.
TGTGCCAGCAGGGGGGGACTAGCGAGAAACAATGAGCAGTTCTTC	CASRGGLARNNEQFF	TRBD2	TRBV6-6	TRBJ2-1	.
TGTGCAGTTCCACAGGGTTACTCTGGGGCCAACGTCCTGACTTTC	CAVPQGYSGANVLTF	.	TRBV7-9	TRBJ2-6	once
TGTGCCAGCTCATCGGACAGGGGAATCGGTGAGCAGTTCTTC	CASSSDRGIGEQFF	TRBD1	TRBV18	TRBJ2-1	once
TGTGCCAGCAGCTTGGCTGGAAACTATGGCTACACCTTC	CASSLAGNYGYTF	.	TRBV7-2	TRBJ1-2	.
TGCGCCAGCAGCTTGGCCAAGCTAGCGGCGACAGATACGCAGTATTTT	CASSLAKLAATDTQYF	TRBD2	TRBV5-1	TRBJ2-3	.
TGTGCCAGCAGTTTGGACAGGAACACTGAAGCTTTCTTT	CASSLDRNTEAFF	.	TRBV2	TRBJ1-1	.